Included here is one TCR beta chain sequence, with context. The data were produced by immunoSEQ multiplex PCR, yet TCRdb's version contains in-frame clones alone and is incomplete. The sample records 80,000 or so clones, less than 95% being singletons. The CDR3 length is 17 residues. Germline loops: CDR1 MNHEY, CDR2 SMNVEV (reference sequence). With 3 bases clipped from V and 3 bases from J, the junction kept 11 bases outside the gene matches. The sample belongs to a study of blood T cell repertoires in COVID-19. The gene calls are TRBV27 and TRBJ1-2; 9 bases agree with TRBD1. Material for sequencing was peripheral blood. The TCR sequence derives from a woman aged 45 to 65 in a cohort sampled during active COVID-19. The CDR3 region has the DNA TGTGCCAGCAGTTTCTGGACAGGGGCTATAGGAGACTATGGCTACACCTTC. Translated: CASSFWTGAIGDYGYTF.